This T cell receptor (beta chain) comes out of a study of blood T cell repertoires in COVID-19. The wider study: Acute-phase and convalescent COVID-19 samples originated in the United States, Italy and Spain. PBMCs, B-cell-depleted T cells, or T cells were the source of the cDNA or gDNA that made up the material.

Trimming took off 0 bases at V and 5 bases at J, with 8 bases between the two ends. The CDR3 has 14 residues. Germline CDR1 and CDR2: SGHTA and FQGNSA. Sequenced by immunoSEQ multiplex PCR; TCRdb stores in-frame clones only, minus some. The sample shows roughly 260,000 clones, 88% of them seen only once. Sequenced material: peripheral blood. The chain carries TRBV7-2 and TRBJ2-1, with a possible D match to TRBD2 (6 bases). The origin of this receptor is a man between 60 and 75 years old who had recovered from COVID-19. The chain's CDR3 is CASSLAEGNNEQFF. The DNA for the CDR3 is TGTGCCAGCAGCTTAGCGGAGGGGAACAATGAGCAGTTCTTC.